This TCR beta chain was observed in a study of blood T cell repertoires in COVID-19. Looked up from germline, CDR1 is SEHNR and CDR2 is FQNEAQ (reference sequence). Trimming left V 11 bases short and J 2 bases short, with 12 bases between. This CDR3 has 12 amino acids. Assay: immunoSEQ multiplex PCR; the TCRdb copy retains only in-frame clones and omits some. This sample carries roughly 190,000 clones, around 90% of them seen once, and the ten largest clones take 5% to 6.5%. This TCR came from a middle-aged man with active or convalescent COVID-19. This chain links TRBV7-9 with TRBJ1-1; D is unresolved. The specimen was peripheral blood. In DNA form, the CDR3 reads TGTGCCGCTGCAGGATTAAACACTGAAGCTTTCTTT. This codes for CAAAGLNTEAFF.